This T cell receptor beta chain was sequenced in a study of T cells after yellow fever vaccination. Study results and limitations: Boosting was followed by the reappearance of most primary-vaccination clones (96% CD4, about 88% CD8).

Comment on this clonotype: Its antigen is not known. This may be a read error, as it is one base from a much larger clone.

The TCR cDNA carried a universal primer site and UMIs from 5'RACE template switching. One entry per CDR3 protein results from TCRdb running MiXCR on the 5' RACE reads. The data contain 200,000 to 250,000 distinct CDR3 sequences, 6.9% of them singletons. The CDR3 extends over 15 amino acids. Germline trimming cut 4 bases from V and 0 bases from J; bases unmatched to any gene: 4. The germline V gene encodes CDR1 MNHEY and CDR2 SVGAGI. The receptor's source is a man aged 30-40 years who received the YFV17D yellow fever vaccine. The chain has TRBV6-5 and TRBJ2-3; TRBD1 aligns across 7 bases. The sequenced sample was CD4+ T cells sorted from PBMCs, obtained 15 days after the yellow fever booster vaccination. The CDR3 sequence is CASSFEGQSTDTQYF. CDR3 nucleotide sequence: TGTGCCAGCAGTTTTGAGGGACAGAGCACAGATACGCAGTATTTT.